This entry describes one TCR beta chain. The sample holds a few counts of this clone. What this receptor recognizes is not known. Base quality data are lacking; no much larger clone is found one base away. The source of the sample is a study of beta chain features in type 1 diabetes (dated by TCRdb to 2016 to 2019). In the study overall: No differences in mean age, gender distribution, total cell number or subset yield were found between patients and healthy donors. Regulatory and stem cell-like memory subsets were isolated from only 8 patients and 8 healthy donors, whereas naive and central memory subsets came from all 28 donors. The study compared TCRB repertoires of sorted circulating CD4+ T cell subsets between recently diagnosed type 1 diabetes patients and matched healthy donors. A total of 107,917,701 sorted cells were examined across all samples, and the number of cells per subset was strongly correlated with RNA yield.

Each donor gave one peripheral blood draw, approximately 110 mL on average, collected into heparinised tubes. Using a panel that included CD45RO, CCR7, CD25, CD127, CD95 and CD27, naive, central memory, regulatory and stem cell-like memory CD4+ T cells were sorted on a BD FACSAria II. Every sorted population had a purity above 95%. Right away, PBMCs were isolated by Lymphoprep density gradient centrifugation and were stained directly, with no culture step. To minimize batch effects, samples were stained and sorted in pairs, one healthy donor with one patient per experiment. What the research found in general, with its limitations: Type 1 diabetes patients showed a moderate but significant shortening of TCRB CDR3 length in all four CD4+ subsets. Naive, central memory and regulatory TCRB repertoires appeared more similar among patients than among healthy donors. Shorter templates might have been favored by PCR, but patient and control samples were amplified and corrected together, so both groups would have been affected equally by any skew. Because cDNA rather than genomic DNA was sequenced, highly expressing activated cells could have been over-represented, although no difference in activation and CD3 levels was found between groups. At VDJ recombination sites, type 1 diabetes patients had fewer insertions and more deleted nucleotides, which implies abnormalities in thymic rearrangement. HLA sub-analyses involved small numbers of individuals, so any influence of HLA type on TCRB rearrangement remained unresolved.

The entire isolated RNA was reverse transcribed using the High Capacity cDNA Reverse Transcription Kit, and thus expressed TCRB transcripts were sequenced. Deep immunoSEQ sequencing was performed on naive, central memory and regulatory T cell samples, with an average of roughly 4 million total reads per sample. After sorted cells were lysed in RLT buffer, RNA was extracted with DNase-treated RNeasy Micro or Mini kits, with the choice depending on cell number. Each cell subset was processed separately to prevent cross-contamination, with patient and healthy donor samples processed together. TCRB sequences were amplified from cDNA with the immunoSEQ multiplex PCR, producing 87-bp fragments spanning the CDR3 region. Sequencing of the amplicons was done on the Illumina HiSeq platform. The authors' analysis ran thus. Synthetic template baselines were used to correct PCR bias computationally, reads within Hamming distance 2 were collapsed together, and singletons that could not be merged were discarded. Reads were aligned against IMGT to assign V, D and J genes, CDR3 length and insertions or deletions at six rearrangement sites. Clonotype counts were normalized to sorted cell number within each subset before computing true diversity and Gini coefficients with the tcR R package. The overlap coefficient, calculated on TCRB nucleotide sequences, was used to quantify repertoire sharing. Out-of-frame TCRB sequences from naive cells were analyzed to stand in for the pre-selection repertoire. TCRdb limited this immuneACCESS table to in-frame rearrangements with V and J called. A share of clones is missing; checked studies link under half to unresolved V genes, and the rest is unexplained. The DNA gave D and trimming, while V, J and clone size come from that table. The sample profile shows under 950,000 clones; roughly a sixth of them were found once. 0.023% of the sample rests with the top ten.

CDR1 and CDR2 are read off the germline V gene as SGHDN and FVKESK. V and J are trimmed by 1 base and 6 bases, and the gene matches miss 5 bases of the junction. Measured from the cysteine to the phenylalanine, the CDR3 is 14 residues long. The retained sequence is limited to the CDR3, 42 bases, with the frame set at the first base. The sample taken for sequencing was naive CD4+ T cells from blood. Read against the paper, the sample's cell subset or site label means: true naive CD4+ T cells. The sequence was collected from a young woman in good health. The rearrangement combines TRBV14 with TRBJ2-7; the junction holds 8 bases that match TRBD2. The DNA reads TGTGCCAGCAGCCAAGTAAGCGGGAGCTCCGAGCAGTACTTC. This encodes CASSQVSGSSEQYF.